Below are 31 T cell receptor beta chains sequenced from a single sample in a study of cytomegalovirus exposure and HLA in healthy donors (dated by TCRdb to the late 2010s). Library prep was done by the immunoSEQ multiplex PCR assay. The multiplex PCR relied on a mix of 60 forward primers for TCR Vbeta segments and 13 reverse primers for TCR Jbeta segments. TCRdb took this table from immuneACCESS and kept in-frame rearrangements with V and J called. Such tables lack part of the clones; where checked against another copy, unresolved V genes explain under half of the gap, and the rest is unexplained. The sample contains a few hundred thousand clones, about 70% of them found a single time. Of the sample, 1.8% falls within the top ten clones. The sample was PBMCs. Receptors were obtained from a woman aged 25 to 45 in good health and CMV-seronegative.

The chain is built from TRBV12-5 and TRBJ2-1; possible D gene TRBD2, 5 bases. This CDR3 is 17 amino acids long. Trimming removed 5 bases from V and 8 bases from J, with 25 bases in between. Per germline, CDR1 LGHNT and CDR2 FRNRAP. CDR3: CASGPLTPSRDNDEQFF. Written as DNA, the CDR3 is TGTGCTAGTGGTCCCTTGACCCCCTCCCGGGATAATGATGAGCAGTTCTTC.

This clone was detected a few times. The chain carries TRBV6-1 and TRBJ1-1; D may be TRBD1 (6 bases). Germline CDR1 reads MNHNS; CDR2 reads SASEGT. V was shortened by 6 bases and J by 5 bases, with 10 bases between the two germline ends. The CDR3 loop spans 12 amino acids. CDR3 loop: CASSSGVTEAFF. In DNA form, the CDR3 reads TGTGCCAGCAGCTCAGGGGTGACTGAAGCTTTCTTT.

The DNA for the CDR3 is TGTGCCAGCAGCTTGGCCGGGACAGGGCCTCGCGGCTACACCTTC. Amino acid sequence: CASSLAGTGPRGYTF. This sequence joins TRBV5-4 and TRBJ1-2; TRBD1 aligns across 9 bases. V dropped 0 bases and J dropped 8; count of bases not matched to a gene: 8. The CDR3 sequence is 15 residues long. CDR1 is SGHNT and CDR2 is YYREEE in the germline V gene (reference sequence).

The J gene is TRBJ2-1, the V gene TRBV7-9, with unresolved D. Per germline, CDR1 SEHNR and CDR2 FQNEAQ (reference sequence). Trimming shortened V by 5 bases and J by 9 bases, and 17 bases separated the two germline ends. The CDR3 runs 14 residues. The CDR3 spells CASSPGSLVGEQFF. As DNA, the CDR3 is TGTGCCAGCAGCCCCGGGTCATTGGTGGGTGAGCAGTTCTTC. Together with reference TRBV7-9 and TRBJ2-1, the CDR3 gives the full variable domain: DTGVSQNPRHKITKRGQNVTFRCDPISEHNRLYWYRQTLGQGPEFLTYFQNEAQLEKSRLLSDRFSAERPKGSFSTLEIQRTEQGDSAMYLCASSPGSLVGEQFFGPGTRLTVL.

This sequence joins TRBV15 and TRBJ2-1; TRBD2 matches 10 bases. This CDR3 has 17 amino acids. J gave up 3 bases and V 5 bases, and 10 bases lay outside the gene matches. Germline assignment: CDR1 LNHNV and CDR2 YYDKDF (reference sequence). The CDR3: CATSPLAGGPFYNEQFF. In DNA, the CDR3 is TGTGCCACCAGCCCCTTAGCGGGGGGCCCCTTCTACAATGAGCAGTTCTTC.

The chain couples TRBV10-3 to TRBJ1-5; D is undetermined. The CDR3 runs to 14 residues. Trimming removed 0 bases at V and 5 bases at J, with 8 bases between. Germline V gene lookup returns CDR1 ENHRY and CDR2 SYGVKD. The DNA for the CDR3 is TGTGCCATCAGTGAGTCGGGCAAGGATCAGCCCCAGCATTTT. It specifies CAISESGKDQPQHF.

The V and J genes are TRBV12-5 and TRBJ1-5; D gene uncertain. Trimming shortened V by 5 bases and J by 6 bases, and 23 bases separated the two germline ends. Germline assignment: CDR1 LGHNT and CDR2 FRNRAP. The length of the CDR3 is 17 residues. The CDR3 bases are TGTGCTAGTGGTCCACCGGAGGCCGGACCTTCTAGTCAGCCCCAGCATTTT. Translating it yields CASGPPEAGPSSQPQHF.

The chain links TRBV9 to TRBJ1-2; possible D gene TRBD1, 6 bases. The germline V gene encodes CDR1 SGDLS and CDR2 YYNGEE. The CDR3 length is 17 residues. V was pared by 3 bases and J by 7 bases, with 25 bases between. This CDR3 reads CASSEGGGRGGPVGYTF. Here the CDR3 DNA reads TGTGCCAGCAGCGAGGGGGGGGGAAGGGGCGGCCCAGTTGGCTACACCTTC.

The V call is TRBV10-1, the J call TRBJ1-1, with TRBD1 matching 7 bases. Germline CDR1 WNHNN, CDR2 SYGVQD (reference sequence). The CDR3 spans 13 residues. V gave up 6 bases and J gave up 8 bases; unmatched junction bases: 9. The CDR3 DNA follows: TGCGCCAGCAGCTCTTCGGGACAGCCAGAAGCTTTCTTT. Translated: CASSSSGQPEAFF.

The genes are TRBV6-1 and TRBJ1-5, with 7 bases that match TRBD1. V was pared by 8 bases and J by 0 bases, with 7 bases of the junction left unmatched. The CDR3 runs 15 residues. CDR1 and CDR2 from the germline V gene are MNHNS and SASEGT. The CDR3 reads CASRDRPYSNQPQHF. The DNA for the CDR3 is TGTGCCAGCCGGGACAGACCTTATAGCAATCAGCCCCAGCATTTT.

The chain couples TRBV28 to TRBJ2-2; TRBD2 might be the D (6 bases). CDR3 length: 16 residues. Germline CDR1 is MDHEN and CDR2 is SYDVKM. V lost 0 bases and J lost 1, with 9 bases in between. Written as DNA, the CDR3 is TGTGCCAGCAGTTTATGGGGTAGCGGGAACACCGGGGAGCTGTTTTTT. This gives the protein CASSLWGSGNTGELFF.

The V gene is TRBV14, the J gene TRBJ2-5, with D unclear. The germline CDR1 and CDR2 sequences are SGHDN and FVKESK. V shed 0 bases and J shed 1 base, with 9 bases lying between them. This CDR3 has 15 amino acids. The CDR3 is CASSQDSSLQETQYF. CDR3 coding DNA: TGTGCCAGCAGCCAAGATTCCTCCCTCCAAGAGACCCAGTACTTC.

The rearrangement links TRBV7-3 to TRBJ1-1; D perhaps matches TRBD1 (5 bases). V gave up 5 bases and J gave up 8 bases, with 9 bases separating them. The CDR3 length is 11 residues. Germline V gene lookup returns CDR1 SGHTA and CDR2 FQGTGA. In DNA form, the CDR3 reads TGTGCCAGCAGCCCGGCAGGGGAAGCTTTCTTT. It yields the protein CASSPAGEAFF. The full variable domain, its missing parts supplied by reference TRBV7-3 and TRBJ1-1, is GAGVSQTPSNKVTEKGKYVELRCDPISGHTALYWYRQSLGQGPEFLIYFQGTGAADDSGLPNDRFFAVRPEGSVSTLKIQRTERGDSAVYLCASSPAGEAFFGQGTRLTVV.

The rearrangement links TRBV6-6 to TRBJ2-5, with D tentatively TRBD2 (5 bases). The J call is in doubt because the DNA end fits TRBJ2-7 better. CDR1 and CDR2 from the germline V gene are MNHNY and SVGAGI (reference sequence). The CDR3 sequence is 13 residues long. The chain's CDR3 is CASSYSRRVEQYF. The CDR3 nucleotides are TGTGCCAGCAGTTACTCCCGGCGGGTCGAGCAGTACTTC.

The rearrangement uses TRBV5-1 and TRBJ2-7, with 11 nucleotides matching TRBD1. The CDR3 has 15 residues. V dropped 1 base and J dropped 6; count of bases not matched to a gene: 6. Germline CDR1 is SGHRS and CDR2 is YFSETQ. CDR3 amino acids: CASSLIAGTGGEQYF. In nucleotides, the CDR3 is TGCGCCAGCAGCTTGATCGCCGGGACAGGGGGCGAGCAGTACTTC.

This clone was detected a few times. This rearrangement joins TRBV19 to TRBJ1-5; D ambiguous. The germline V and J ends were trimmed by 5 bases and 0 bases, with 11 bases remaining between them. Germline V CDR1 and CDR2: LNHDA, SQIVND (reference sequence). This CDR3 comprises 15 residues. The CDR3 loop is CASSLGTDSNQPQHF. DNA for the CDR3: TGTGCCAGTAGTTTAGGAACTGATAGCAATCAGCCCCAGCATTTT.

The chain joins TRBV7-9 to TRBJ2-1; 12 bases map to TRBD2. After removal of 1 base from V and 15 bases from J, the junction contained 7 bases not matched to a gene. Per the germline V gene, CDR1 is SEHNR and CDR2 is FQNEAQ (reference sequence). The CDR3 is 14 amino acids. Written as DNA, the CDR3 is TGTGCCAGCAGCTTAGGGGGACTAGCGGGCCCCCTGTTCTTC. Its protein product is CASSLGGLAGPLFF.

The chain combines TRBV12-5 with TRBJ2-7; maybe TRBD2 (5 bases). V gave up 1 base and J gave up 5 bases, with 12 bases separating them. The CDR3 is made up of 14 amino acids. From germline, CDR1 is LGHNT and CDR2 FRNRAP. The CDR3 is CASGLGGLSDEQYF. In nucleotides, the CDR3 is TGTGCTAGTGGTTTGGGAGGGCTAAGTGACGAGCAGTACTTC.

This clone was detected a few times. The rearrangement links TRBV18 to TRBJ2-3; D remains unclear. Germline CDR1 is KGHSH and CDR2 is LQKENI. V lost 4 bases and J 2 bases, leaving 7 bases between the germline ends. This CDR3 is built from 13 residues. The CDR3 DNA reads as TGTGCCAGCTCACGACTCCTCACAGATACGCAGTATTTT. Amino acid sequence: CASSRLLTDTQYF.

A single count supports this clone. The chain carries TRBV5-1 and TRBJ2-3; D might be TRBD2 (7 bases). CDR3 length: 17 amino acids. Trimming pared 4 bases from V and 0 bases from J, leaving 18 bases between. The germline gives CDR1 SGHRS, CDR2 YFSETQ. The DNA of the CDR3 is TGCGCCAGCAGCGTGGGAGTAGGGGGGGCTAGCACAGATACGCAGTATTTT. Amino acids: CASSVGVGGASTDTQYF.

The CDR3, as DNA: TGCGCCAGCAGCTTAACGTGGGCTAGCGGACCAAGCACAGATACGCAGTATTTT. Translation: CASSLTWASGPSTDTQYF. The gene calls are TRBV5-1 and TRBJ2-3; 7 positions agree with TRBD2. Germline loops: CDR1 SGHRS, CDR2 YFSETQ. The V and J ends lost 2 bases and 0 bases, in that order; junction bases with no gene match: 12. The CDR3 is 18 amino acids. The entire variable domain, with the rest obtained from reference TRBV5-1 and TRBJ2-3, is as follows: KAGVTQTPRYLIKTRGQQVTLSCSPISGHRSVSWYQQTPGQGLQFLFEYFSETQRNKGNFPGRFSGRQFSNSRSEMNVSTLELGDSALYLCASSLTWASGPSTDTQYFGPGTRLTVL.

This chain links TRBV4-2 with TRBJ2-5; perhaps TRBD2 as D (6 bases). This CDR3 region has 15 residues. Germline values: CDR1 LGHNA, CDR2 YNFKEQ. Trimming stripped 5 bases from V and 2 bases from J, with 15 bases between. CDR3 in DNA: TGTGCCAGCAGCTTGATCTCGGGGGTACAAGAGACCCAGTACTTC. It specifies CASSLISGVQETQYF.

The V call is TRBV4-2, the J call TRBJ1-5; possibly TRBD1 for D (6 bases). The CDR3 is 15 amino acids. Germline-derived CDR1 and CDR2 are LGHNA and YNFKEQ. Trimming took 5 bases from V and 4 from J, leaving 15 bases between them. The CDR3 loop reads CASSNEGVRNQPQHF. Written as DNA, the CDR3 is TGTGCCAGCAGCAATGAGGGGGTCAGGAATCAGCCCCAGCATTTT.

The chain's CDR3 is CASGSILGASPHEQYF. The CDR3 DNA follows: TGTGCTAGTGGTTCCATTTTGGGGGCCTCGCCCCACGAGCAGTACTTC. The gene calls are TRBV12-5 and TRBJ2-7; a possible D gene is TRBD1 (6 bases). This CDR3 is 16 amino acids long. The ends were cut back, 4 bases at V and 5 bases at J, with 21 bases in the middle. Germline lookup yields CDR1 LGHNT and CDR2 FRNRAP.

V usage is TRBV7-2 and J usage is TRBJ1-1; D may be TRBD1 (6 bases). CDR1 and CDR2 from the germline V gene are SGHTA and FQGNSA. V was pared by 1 base and J by 3 bases, with 12 bases between. This CDR3 contains 15 residues. The CDR3 bases are TGTGCCAGCAGCTTAGTTTGGACAGTGGACACTGAAGCTTTCTTT. This codes for CASSLVWTVDTEAFF.

This clone has a handful of counts. V usage is TRBV19 and J usage is TRBJ2-5, with 8 bases matching TRBD1. Germline CDR1 LNHDA, CDR2 SQIVND (reference sequence). The CDR3 has 14 amino acids. The junction had 3 bases not matched to a gene; V was cut back by 6 bases and J by 0 bases. In nucleotides, the CDR3 is TGTGCCAGTAGGGACAGGGCGTACCAAGAGACCCAGTACTTC. This codes for CASRDRAYQETQYF.

This chain links TRBV19 with TRBJ1-5; 7 bases are shared with TRBD1. J gave up 1 base and V 5 bases, and 5 bases lay outside the gene matches. The CDR3 runs to 15 residues. Per the germline V gene, CDR1 is LNHDA and CDR2 is SQIVND (reference sequence). The CDR3 DNA sequence: TGTGCCAGTAGTCCCAGGGGGATGAGCAATCAGCCCCAGCATTTT. Its protein is CASSPRGMSNQPQHF.

This chain uses TRBV29-1 with TRBJ2-1; D is ambiguous. This CDR3 has 14 amino acids. Trimming removed 2 bases at V and 10 bases at J, with 18 bases between. CDR1 and CDR2 from the germline V gene are SQVTM and ANQGSEA. The CDR3 loop is CSVETPKTRFEQFF. The CDR3 DNA sequence: TGCAGCGTTGAAACTCCCAAGACGAGGTTCGAGCAGTTCTTC.

V and J are TRBV9 and TRBJ2-7, with TRBD2 identical over 9 bases. CDR3 length: 16 amino acids. The V gene's germline CDR1 is SGDLS and CDR2 YYNGEE. The V segment lost 0 bases and the J segment 0 bases; nucleotides outside the gene matches: 4. The CDR3 loop reads CASSVGDSGSSYEQYF. In DNA, the CDR3 is TGTGCCAGCAGCGTAGGGGATAGCGGGAGCTCCTACGAGCAGTACTTC.

The V and J genes are TRBV21-1 and TRBJ2-5; the D call TRBD2 from the table was never checked on the DNA. TRBV21-1 is annotated as a pseudogene. The CDR3 is 12 amino acids. The CDR3 region is CASSKRQETQYF. The CDR3 DNA reads as TGTGCCAGCAGCAAACGTCAAGAGACCCAGTACTTC.

The CDR3, as DNA: TGTGCCAGCAGCGTAGGGGGGCTAGCGGGAAGAGGAGAGACCCAGTACTTC. Protein sequence: CASSVGGLAGRGETQYF. This chain links TRBV9 with TRBJ2-5, with 9 bases identical to TRBD2. Germline loops: CDR1 SGDLS, CDR2 YYNGEE. J gave up 4 bases and V 0 bases, and 10 bases lay outside the gene matches. CDR3 size: 17 residues.